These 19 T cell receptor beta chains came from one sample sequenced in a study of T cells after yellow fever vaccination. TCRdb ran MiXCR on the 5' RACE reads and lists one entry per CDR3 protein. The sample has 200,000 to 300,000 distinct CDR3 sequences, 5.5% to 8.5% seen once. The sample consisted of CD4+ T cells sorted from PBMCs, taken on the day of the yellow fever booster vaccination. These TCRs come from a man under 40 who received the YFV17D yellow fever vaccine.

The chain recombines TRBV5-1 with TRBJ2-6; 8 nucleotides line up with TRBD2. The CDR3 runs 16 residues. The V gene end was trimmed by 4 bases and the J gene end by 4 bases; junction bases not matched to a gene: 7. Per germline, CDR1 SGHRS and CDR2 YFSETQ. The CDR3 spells CASSPGGAEGANVLTF. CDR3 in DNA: TGCGCCAGCAGCCCGGGGGGGGCCGAAGGGGCCAACGTCCTGACTTTC. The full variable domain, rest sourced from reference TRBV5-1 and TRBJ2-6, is KAGVTQTPRYLIKTRGQQVTLSCSPISGHRSVSWYQQTPGQGLQFLFEYFSETQRNKGNFPGRFSGRQFSNSRSEMNVSTLELGDSALYLCASSPGGAEGANVLTFGAGSRLTVL.

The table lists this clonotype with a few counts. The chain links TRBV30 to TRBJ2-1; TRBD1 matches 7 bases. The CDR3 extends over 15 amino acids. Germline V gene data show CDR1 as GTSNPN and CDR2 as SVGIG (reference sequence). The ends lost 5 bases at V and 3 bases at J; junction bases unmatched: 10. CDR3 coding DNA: TGTGCCTGGGGCCGAGGGACAGCGAACTACAATGAGCAGTTCTTC. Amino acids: CAWGRGTANYNEQFF.

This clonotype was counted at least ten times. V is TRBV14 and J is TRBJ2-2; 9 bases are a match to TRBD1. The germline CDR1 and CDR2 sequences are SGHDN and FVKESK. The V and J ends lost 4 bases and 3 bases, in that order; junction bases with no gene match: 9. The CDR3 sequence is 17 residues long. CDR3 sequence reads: CASSPWGRTGDTGELFF. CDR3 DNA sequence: TGTGCCAGCAGCCCTTGGGGGAGGACAGGGGACACCGGGGAGCTGTTTTTT.

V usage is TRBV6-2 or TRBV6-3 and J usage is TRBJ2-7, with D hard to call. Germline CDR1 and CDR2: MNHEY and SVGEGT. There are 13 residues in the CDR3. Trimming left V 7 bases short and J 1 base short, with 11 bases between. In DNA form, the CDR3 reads TGTGCCAGCATGGCGACATGGTCCTACGAGCAGTACTTC. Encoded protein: CASMATWSYEQYF.

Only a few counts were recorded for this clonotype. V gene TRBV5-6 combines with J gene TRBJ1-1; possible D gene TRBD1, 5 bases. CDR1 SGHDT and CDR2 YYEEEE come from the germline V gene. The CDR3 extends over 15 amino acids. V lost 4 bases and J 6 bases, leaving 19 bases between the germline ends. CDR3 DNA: TGTGCCAGCAGCGAGGACCGGGGGATACGAGCTGAAGCTTTCTTT. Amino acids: CASSEDRGIRAEAFF.

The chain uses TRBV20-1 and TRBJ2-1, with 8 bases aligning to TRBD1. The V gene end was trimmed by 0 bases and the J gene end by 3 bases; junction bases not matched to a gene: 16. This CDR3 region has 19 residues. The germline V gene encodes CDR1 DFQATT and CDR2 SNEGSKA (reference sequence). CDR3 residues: CSARDSLQLQGVRYNEQFF. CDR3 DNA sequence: TGCAGTGCTAGAGATTCCCTACAATTACAGGGGGTCCGCTACAATGAGCAGTTCTTC.

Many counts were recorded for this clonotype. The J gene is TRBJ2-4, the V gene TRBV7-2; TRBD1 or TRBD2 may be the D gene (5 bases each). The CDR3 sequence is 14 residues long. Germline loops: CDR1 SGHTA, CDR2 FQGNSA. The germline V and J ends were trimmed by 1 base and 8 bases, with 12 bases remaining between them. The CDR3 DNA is TGTGCCAGCAGCTTAGAGGCTAGCAGGGACATTCAGTACTTC. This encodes CASSLEASRDIQYF.

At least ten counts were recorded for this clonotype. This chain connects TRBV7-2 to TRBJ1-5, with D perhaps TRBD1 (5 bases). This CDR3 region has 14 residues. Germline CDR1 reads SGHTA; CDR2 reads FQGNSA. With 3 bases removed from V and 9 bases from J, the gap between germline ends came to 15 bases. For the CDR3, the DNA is TGTGCCAGCAGCTTTTTAGGTGCAGGGAGGCCCCAGCATTTT. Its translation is CASSFLGAGRPQHF.

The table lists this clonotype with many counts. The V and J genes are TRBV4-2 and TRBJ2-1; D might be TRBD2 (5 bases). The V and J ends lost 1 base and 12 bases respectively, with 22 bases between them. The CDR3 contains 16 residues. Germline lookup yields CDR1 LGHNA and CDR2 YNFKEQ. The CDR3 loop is CASSQVGSVGIIGQFF. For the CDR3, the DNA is TGTGCCAGCAGCCAAGTTGGTAGTGTCGGGATAATCGGGCAGTTCTTC.

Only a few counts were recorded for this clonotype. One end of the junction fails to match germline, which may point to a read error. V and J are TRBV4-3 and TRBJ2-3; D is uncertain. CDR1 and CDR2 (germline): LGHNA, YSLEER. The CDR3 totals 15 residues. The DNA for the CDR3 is TGCGCCAGCAGTCAAGCCGCAGCGTCCACAGATACGCAGTATTTT. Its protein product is CASSQAAASTDTQYF.

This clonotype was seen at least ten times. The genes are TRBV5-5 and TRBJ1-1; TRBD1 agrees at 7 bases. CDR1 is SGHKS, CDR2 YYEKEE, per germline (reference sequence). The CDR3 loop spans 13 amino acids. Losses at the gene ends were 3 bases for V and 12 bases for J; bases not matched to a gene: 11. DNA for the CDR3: TGTGCCAGCAGCTCGACAGGGAGGGGAAGCTCTTTCTTT. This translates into CASSSTGRGSSFF.

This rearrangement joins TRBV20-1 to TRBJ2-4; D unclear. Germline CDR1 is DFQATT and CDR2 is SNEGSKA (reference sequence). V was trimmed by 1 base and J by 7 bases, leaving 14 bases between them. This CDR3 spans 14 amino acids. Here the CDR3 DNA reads TGCAGTGCTAGAGTGCCCGGGTCCAGGAACATTCAGTACTTC. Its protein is CSARVPGSRNIQYF.

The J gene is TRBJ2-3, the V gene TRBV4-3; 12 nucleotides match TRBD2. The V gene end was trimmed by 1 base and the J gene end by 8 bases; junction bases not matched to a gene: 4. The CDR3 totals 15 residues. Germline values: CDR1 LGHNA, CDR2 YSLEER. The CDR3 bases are TGCGCCAGCAGCCAAGGACTAGCGGGAGAGGTTACGCAGTATTTT. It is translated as CASSQGLAGEVTQYF.

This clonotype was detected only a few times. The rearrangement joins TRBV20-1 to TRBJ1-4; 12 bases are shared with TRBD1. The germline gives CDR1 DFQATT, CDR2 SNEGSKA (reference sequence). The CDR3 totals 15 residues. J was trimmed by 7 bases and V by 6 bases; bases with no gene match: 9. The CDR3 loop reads CSAPTGTGGFEKLFF. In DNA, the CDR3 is TGCAGTGCCCCGACCGGGACAGGGGGCTTTGAAAAACTGTTTTTT.

CDR3 nucleotide sequence: TGTGCCAGCAGCTTAGCTAGCGGGTCCTTCTCCTACGAGCAGTACTTC. Its translation is CASSLASGSFSYEQYF. This chain uses TRBV7-9 with TRBJ2-7; the match to TRBD2 covers 7 bases. Germline CDR1 reads SEHNR; CDR2 reads FQNEAQ (reference sequence). J gave up 0 bases and V 0 bases, and 5 bases lay outside the gene matches. The CDR3 spans 16 residues.

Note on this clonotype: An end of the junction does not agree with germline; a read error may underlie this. CDR3 amino acids: CASSQSSGSRNF. The CDR3 DNA follows: TGTGCCAGCAGCCAATCGAGCGGGAGTCGGAATTTT. The V and J genes are TRBV14 and TRBJ2-3, with 8 bases identical to TRBD2. Germline V gene lookup returns CDR1 SGHDN and CDR2 FVKESK. There are 12 residues in the CDR3.

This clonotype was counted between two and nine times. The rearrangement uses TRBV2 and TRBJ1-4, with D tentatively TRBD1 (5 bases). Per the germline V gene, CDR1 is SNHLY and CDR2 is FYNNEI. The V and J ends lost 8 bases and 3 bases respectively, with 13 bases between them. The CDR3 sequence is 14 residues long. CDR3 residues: CASELGVANEKLFF. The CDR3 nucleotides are TGTGCCAGCGAGTTAGGGGTTGCTAATGAAAAACTGTTTTTT.

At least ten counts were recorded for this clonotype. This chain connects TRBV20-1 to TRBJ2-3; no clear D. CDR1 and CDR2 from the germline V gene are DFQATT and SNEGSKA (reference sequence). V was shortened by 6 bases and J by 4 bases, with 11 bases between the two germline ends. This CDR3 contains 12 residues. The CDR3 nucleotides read TGCAGTGCCTCCTTAGGAGCAGATACGCAGTATTTT. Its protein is CSASLGADTQYF.

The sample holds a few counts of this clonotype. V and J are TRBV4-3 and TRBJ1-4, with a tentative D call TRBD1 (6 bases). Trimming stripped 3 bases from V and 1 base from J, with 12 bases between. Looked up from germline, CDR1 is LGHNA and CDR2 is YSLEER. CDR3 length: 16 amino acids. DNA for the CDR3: TGCGCCAGCAGCCAGGGGGGGCGTTTAACTAATGAAAAACTGTTTTTT. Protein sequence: CASSQGGRLTNEKLFF.